This note documents a single TCR beta chain sequence. The CDR3 loop spans 15 amino acids. V dropped 4 bases and J dropped 6; count of bases not matched to a gene: 10. Germline CDR1 reads MGHDK; CDR2 reads SYGVNS. Amplification used 60 Vbeta primers and 13 Jbeta primers. Some clones are missing from TCRdb's copy, which holds only in-frame ones; the method was immunoSEQ multiplex PCR. The specimen's table records about 88,000 clones. The data originate from a study of cytomegalovirus exposure and HLA in healthy donors. The genes are TRBV25-1 and TRBJ2-7; 9 positions agree with TRBD1. Sequenced material: PBMCs. The TCR was taken from a girl under 18 in good health and CMV-seropositive. The CDR3 region is CASSGAQGAQGEQYF. The CDR3 DNA sequence: TGTGCCAGCAGTGGGGCACAGGGGGCGCAGGGCGAGCAGTACTTC.